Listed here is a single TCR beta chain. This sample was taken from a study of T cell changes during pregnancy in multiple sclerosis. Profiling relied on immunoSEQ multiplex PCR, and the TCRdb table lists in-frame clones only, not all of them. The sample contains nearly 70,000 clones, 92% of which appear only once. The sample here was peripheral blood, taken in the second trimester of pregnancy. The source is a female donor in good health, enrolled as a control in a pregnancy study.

CDR3 residues: CASSTGVQYGYTF. The CDR3 DNA sequence: TGTGCCAGCAGTACAGGGGTACAATATGGCTACACCTTC. V usage is TRBV28 and J usage is TRBJ1-2, with TRBD1 matching over 7 bases. CDR1 is MDHEN and CDR2 is SYDVKM in the germline V gene. V shed 5 bases and J 5 bases; nucleotides not matched to a gene: 5. This CDR3 comprises 13 residues.